Below, 3 T cell receptor beta chains from the same sample are listed, as sequenced in a study of STAT5B mutations in CD4+ large granular lymphocyte leukemia. Assay used: immunoSEQ multiplex PCR; TCRdb lists only in-frame clones, some missing. The sample lists tens of thousands of clones; approximately 85% were seen once. The sequenced sample consisted of CD4+ T cells from blood buffy coats. These receptors all come from a human donor in good health.

The chain recombines TRBV30 with TRBJ2-1; TRBD2 agrees at 11 bases. The germline CDR1 and CDR2 sequences are GTSNPN and SVGIG (reference sequence). This CDR3 has 14 residues. The ends lost 0 bases at V and 7 bases at J; junction bases unmatched: 2. CDR3 DNA sequence: TGTGCCTGGAGTGTAGCTAGCGGGAGGAATGAGCAGTTCTTC. It encodes CAWSVASGRNEQFF.

The V call is TRBV7-6, the J call TRBJ2-5; D unresolved. Trimming pared 1 base from V and 5 bases from J, leaving 8 bases between. The CDR3 sequence is 13 residues long. CDR1 is SGHVS and CDR2 is FNYEAQ in the germline V gene. The CDR3 loop reads CASSLGQIETQYF. In nucleotides, the CDR3 is TGTGCCAGCAGCTTAGGGCAGATTGAGACCCAGTACTTC.

In this sample, this clone turned up a few times. The chain links TRBV11-2 to TRBJ2-7; D is possibly TRBD2 (5 bases). V was trimmed by 5 bases and J by 2 bases, leaving 16 bases between them. The CDR3 sequence is 15 residues long. Germline loops: CDR1 SGHAT, CDR2 FQNNGV. The CDR3 sequence is CASSLSRTYTYEQYF. CDR3 bases: TGTGCCAGCAGCCTTTCTCGGACTTATACCTACGAGCAGTACTTC.